This T cell receptor (beta chain) was found in a study of cytomegalovirus exposure and HLA in healthy donors. General study results and limits: TCR beta sequences reportedly predicted the HLA-A and HLA-B alleles of most subjects accurately. Confirmation was obtained in vitro that a few CMV-associated chains are specific for CMV antigens.

It was with 60 Vbeta and 13 Jbeta primers that the PCR ran. Libraries were prepared by immunoSEQ multiplex PCR; TCRdb keeps only in-frame clonotypes and omits some of them. The table lists approximately 58,000 clones. Comment on this clone: The antigen is unknown.

The sequence was collected from a woman in her forties or fifties in good health and CMV-seropositive. The sample comprised PBMCs.

The CDR3 DNA is TGCGCCAGCTCCTCACCTAGCGGAGGAGAGACCCAGTACTTC. It encodes CASSSPSGGETQYF. This chain joins TRBV5-1 and TRBJ2-5; 7 bases agree with TRBD2. CDR3 length: 14 residues. Germline CDR1 and CDR2: SGHRS and YFSETQ. With 7 bases clipped from V and 4 bases from J, the junction kept 10 bases outside the gene matches.